The next 23 T cell receptor beta chains were all read from a single sample in a study of Ad26.COV2.S vaccination and SARS-CoV-2 variants. Assay: immunoSEQ multiplex PCR; the TCRdb copy retains only in-frame clones and omits some. Of roughly 700,000 clones listed, approximately 88% were seen once; the top ten hold around 1.5%. Treatment indicated: around 19 received Ad26.COV2.S at low or high dose, single or two shots; 5 received placebo; per-sample allocation not given. Day 63 following the first vaccine or placebo injection was when the samples were taken. The source material was peripheral blood, sampled in a trial of Ad26.COV2.S vaccine versus placebo. The receptors stem from a person between 18 and 65 years old who received the Ad26.COV2.S COVID-19 vaccine or a placebo.

This clone was counted only a few times. The chain links TRBV3-1 (or the pseudogene TRBV3-2) to TRBJ1-2; no clear D. In germline, CDR1 is LGHDT, CDR2 YNNKEL (reference sequence). This CDR3 is built from 12 residues. Trimming cost V 4 bases and J 8 bases, with 11 bases left between them. This CDR3 reads CASSPFGRGYTF. The CDR3 DNA is TGTGCCAGCAGCCCTTTTGGCAGGGGCTACACCTTC.

The V gene is TRBV2, the J gene TRBJ2-1; D gene uncertain. V lost 7 bases to trimming and J lost 0 bases, with 7 bases between them. Per the germline V gene, CDR1 is SNHLY and CDR2 is FYNNEI. The CDR3 totals 13 residues. The CDR3 loop reads CASKGSSYNEQFF. The CDR3 region has the DNA TGTGCCAGCAAGGGATCCTCCTACAATGAGCAGTTCTTC. The full variable domain, its missing parts supplied by reference TRBV2 and TRBJ2-1, is EPEVTQTPSHQVTQMGQEVILRCVPISNHLYFYWYRQILGQKVEFLVSFYNNEISEKSEIFDDQFSVERPDGSNFTLKIRSTKLEDSAMYFCASKGSSYNEQFFGPGTRLTVL.

The gene calls are TRBV19 and TRBJ1-5; 7 bases are a match to TRBD1. V shed 9 bases, J shed 3 bases, and the junction held 8 bases outside the gene matches. Germline V gene lookup returns CDR1 LNHDA and CDR2 SQIVND (reference sequence). There are 14 residues in the CDR3. The CDR3 DNA reads as TGTGCCAGGAGACAGGGACAATTCAATCAGCCCCAGCATTTT. This sequence encodes CARRQGQFNQPQHF. The full variable domain, with the rest looked up from reference TRBV19 and TRBJ1-5, is DGGITQSPKYLFRKEGQNVTLSCEQNLNHDAMYWYRQDPGQGLRLIYYSQIVNDFQKGDIAEGYSVSREKKESFPLTVTSAQKNPTAFYLCARRQGQFNQPQHFGDGTRLSIL.

V is TRBV5-1 and J is TRBJ1-6; 7 positions agree with TRBD1. The CDR3 covers 15 residues. In germline, CDR1 is SGHRS, CDR2 YFSETQ. The trim removed 2 bases at V and 9 bases at J, leaving 8 bases unmatched. The CDR3 DNA reads as TGCGCCAGCAGCTTAATTTCCGGGACAGTTTCACCCCTCCACTTT. Translated: CASSLISGTVSPLHF.

V is TRBV23-1 and J is TRBJ2-3, with D possibly matching TRBD2 (7 bases). TRBV23-1 falls under the ORF class, with uncertain function. The CDR3 contains 19 residues. The germline V and J ends were trimmed by 0 bases and 1 base, with 20 bases remaining between them. CDR3 coding DNA: TGCGCCAGCAGTCAATCAAGGGGGGGCGAGCCGGCGGGCACAGATACGCAGTATTTT. Translation gives CASSQSRGGEPAGTDTQYF.

This chain links TRBV30 with TRBJ1-2; D is unclear. CDR1 and CDR2 (germline): GTSNPN, SVGIG (reference sequence). The CDR3 is made up of 14 amino acids. V gave up 3 bases and J gave up 4 bases, with 15 bases separating them. The CDR3 coding sequence is TGTGCCTGGAGCTTCCAACCTTCAGCCTATGGCTACACCTTC. Its translation: CAWSFQPSAYGYTF.

This chain joins TRBV6-5 and TRBJ1-3; D call uncertain. Deletions cut 8 bases from V and 1 base from J, with 6 bases between. Germline V lookup: CDR1 MNHEY, CDR2 SVGAGI. This CDR3 has 12 amino acids. DNA for the CDR3: TGTGCCAGCGCCGGGTCTGGAAACACCATATATTTT. This sequence encodes CASAGSGNTIYF.

The chain recombines TRBV25-1 with TRBJ1-1; D remains ambiguous. This CDR3 has 17 residues. Germline V lookup: CDR1 MGHDK, CDR2 SYGVNS. V was shortened by 0 bases and J by 3 bases, with 17 bases between the two germline ends. This CDR3 is CASSEYWPSDTYTEAFF. In DNA, the CDR3 is TGTGCCAGCAGTGAATATTGGCCCTCAGATACCTACACTGAAGCTTTCTTT.

This clone was picked up one time. This rearrangement joins TRBV5-1 to TRBJ1-1; TRBD1 is a possible D gene (5 bases). The CDR3 runs 13 residues. CDR1 and CDR2 from the germline V gene are SGHRS and YFSETQ. V gave up 3 bases and J gave up 1 base, with 7 bases separating them. For the CDR3, the DNA is TGCGCCAGCAGCTCTACAGGGAACACTGAAGCTTTCTTT. Protein: CASSSTGNTEAFF.

The chain couples TRBV12-3 or TRBV12-4 to TRBJ1-1, with D possibly matching TRBD1 (5 bases). The CDR3 totals 13 residues. Trimming cost V 3 bases and J 4 bases, with 9 bases left between them. This chain's CDR3 is CASSFLGATEAFF. CDR3 DNA sequence: TGTGCCAGCAGTTTTTTAGGGGCCACTGAAGCTTTCTTT.

The rearrangement joins TRBV19 to TRBJ2-2; D remains ambiguous. Germline V gene sequence: CDR1 LNHDA, CDR2 SQIVND (reference sequence). V gave up 5 bases and J gave up 4 bases, with 11 bases separating them. The CDR3 is made up of 14 amino acids. CDR3 in amino acids: CASSLQTFTGELFF. The DNA for the CDR3 is TGTGCCAGTAGTTTACAGACGTTCACCGGGGAGCTGTTTTTT.

The chain employs TRBV6-5 and TRBJ2-7; 7 bases fit TRBD1. The ends lost 6 bases at V and 3 bases at J; junction bases unmatched: 5. Germline V gene sequence: CDR1 MNHEY, CDR2 SVGAGI. The CDR3 has 13 amino acids. CDR3 in amino acids: CASSRTGLYEQYF. CDR3 DNA: TGTGCCAGCAGCAGGACAGGTCTCTACGAGCAGTACTTC.

V and J are TRBV4-1 and TRBJ1-6; D is unclear. Germline V CDR1 and CDR2: MGHRA, YSYEKL. The CDR3 spans 17 residues. The V end lost 2 bases, the J end lost 0 bases, and 11 bases lay between the germline ends. The CDR3, as DNA: TGCGCCAGCAGCCAATTGTTTTGGGGCTCCTATAATTCACCCCTCCACTTT. Protein product: CASSQLFWGSYNSPLHF.

The rearrangement uses TRBV18 and TRBJ1-4; D gene unclear. The V and J ends lost 2 bases and 8 bases respectively, with 9 bases between them. Germline CDR1 KGHSH, CDR2 LQKENI. The CDR3 consists of 13 residues. For the CDR3, the DNA is TGTGCCAGCTCACCAGGGTTCAACGAAAAACTGTTTTTT. The encoded protein is CASSPGFNEKLFF.

The chain combines TRBV18 with TRBJ2-7, with a tentative D call TRBD2 (5 bases). CDR1 and CDR2 (germline): KGHSH, LQKENI. V gave up 5 bases and J gave up 5 bases, with 13 bases separating them. The CDR3 covers 13 residues. The CDR3 sequence: CASSLGAGDEQYF. In DNA form, the CDR3 reads TGTGCCAGCTCATTGGGAGCTGGAGACGAGCAGTACTTC.

The chain carries TRBV5-1 and TRBJ2-3, with TRBD1 matching 9 bases. The CDR3 loop spans 15 amino acids. Germline CDR1 SGHRS, CDR2 YFSETQ. Germline trimming cut 4 bases from V and 4 bases from J; bases unmatched to any gene: 7. The CDR3 DNA sequence: TGCGCCAGCAGCGTGGGACAGGGAGACCCAGATACGCAGTATTTT. The encoded protein is CASSVGQGDPDTQYF. The full variable domain, rest sourced from reference TRBV5-1 and TRBJ2-3, is KAGVTQTPRYLIKTRGQQVTLSCSPISGHRSVSWYQQTPGQGLQFLFEYFSETQRNKGNFPGRFSGRQFSNSRSEMNVSTLELGDSALYLCASSVGQGDPDTQYFGPGTRLTVL.

This chain uses TRBV18 with TRBJ2-1; tentatively, D is TRBD2 (5 bases). Germline V lookup: CDR1 KGHSH, CDR2 LQKENI. Trimming took 1 base from V and 10 from J, leaving 14 bases between them. This CDR3 is built from 14 residues. The CDR3 DNA reads as TGTGCCAGCTCACCACGAGGCCCGGGAATAGAGCAGTTCTTC. As protein: CASSPRGPGIEQFF.

V usage is TRBV6-6 and J usage is TRBJ1-2; the D is unclear. This CDR3 is 14 amino acids long. Germline values: CDR1 MNHNY, CDR2 SVGAGI (reference sequence). Trimming removed 2 bases at V and 4 bases at J, with 11 bases between. CDR3 bases: TGTGCCAGCAGTTACCAAGGGTTAGGCTATGGCTACACCTTC. Protein: CASSYQGLGYGYTF.

With regard to this clone: At one end, the junction sequence differs from germline, possibly due to a read error. The V call is TRBV6-5, the J call TRBJ2-3; D unresolved. Germline lookup yields CDR1 MNHEY and CDR2 SVGAGI. CDR3 length: 13 amino acids. This chain's CDR3 is CASTLLGGNTQYF. The CDR3 coding sequence is TGCGCTTCCACGCTCCTTGGTGGGAATACGCAGTATTTT.

The V call is TRBV19, the J call TRBJ1-5; no definite D call. The CDR3 totals 15 residues. Germline CDR1 and CDR2: LNHDA and SQIVND (reference sequence). V lost 5 bases to trimming and J lost 0 bases, with 11 bases between them. CDR3 sequence (DNA): TGTGCCAGTAGTTGGACTGTCCCTAGCAATCAGCCCCAGCATTTT. Translating gives CASSWTVPSNQPQHF.

V and J are TRBV6-1 and TRBJ2-1; perhaps D is TRBD1 or TRBD2 (5 bases each). Germline V gives CDR1 MNHNS, CDR2 SASEGT. This CDR3 contains 15 residues. V was shortened by 1 base and J by 8 bases, with 15 bases between the two germline ends. The CDR3 DNA follows: TGTGCCAGCAGTGAAGGGGGGACGGGCAGTTATGAGCAGTTCTTC. This sequence encodes CASSEGGTGSYEQFF.

The chain employs TRBV5-1 and TRBJ1-2, with D maybe TRBD1 (6 bases). The ends were cut back, 4 bases at V and 6 bases at J, with 13 bases in the middle. Germline V gene sequence: CDR1 SGHRS, CDR2 YFSETQ. This CDR3 spans 13 amino acids. CDR3 protein: CASSPWDIDGYTF. In nucleotides, the CDR3 is TGCGCCAGCAGCCCTTGGGACATCGATGGCTACACCTTC.

The chain recombines TRBV3-1 (or the pseudogene TRBV3-2) with TRBJ1-5; perhaps TRBD1 as D (6 bases). With 8 bases removed from V and 0 bases from J, the gap between germline ends came to 17 bases. Germline V gene sequence: CDR1 LGHDT, CDR2 YNNKEL (reference sequence). CDR3 length: 16 amino acids. CDR3 protein: CASSEGGGFSNQPQHF. The CDR3, as DNA: TGTGCCAGCTCCGAAGGGGGGGGATTTAGCAATCAGCCCCAGCATTTT.